This paragraph covers one T cell receptor beta chain sequence. Its antigen is unknown. This may be a read error: a much more frequent sequence differs by one nucleotide. Starting from 350 to 500 ng RNA, TCR libraries were constructed with the Immunoverse kit using molecular barcoded adaptors that cover the alpha/delta and beta/gamma chains. TCR library preparation used the same RNA that was used for transcriptome sequencing. An Illumina HiSeq 4000 with 2 x 150 cycles was used to sequence the TCR libraries. The authors' pipeline ran thus. Using MiXCR, which included quality filtering and error correction, TCR reads were aligned to human V, D, J and C references and then assembled into CDR3 clonotypes. The tcR package in R was used for analysis of clonotype counts and gene usage diversity. For inspection of raw mapping reads, RNA-seq reads were mapped by STAR aligner version 2.5.3a onto GRCh37 of the human genome. To test how sequencing depth affects detected clonotypes, IR-seq fastq files were randomly downsampled with Seqtk 1.3. Starting from the raw public reads, TCRdb applied fastp trimming at Q25, assembled clones with MiXCR and retained in-frame beta chains. Every entry covers one CDR3 protein and lists the most common genes and DNA from its rows. These V and J calls are TCRdb output, not the study's own analysis. Recorded for this sample are about 61,000 distinct CDR3 sequences; approximately 20% of them occurred a single time. Clones ranked in the top ten supply over 13% of the sample.

The CDR3 contains 17 residues, cysteine and phenylalanine counted. Kept here is only the CDR3 DNA, which spans 51 bases and is read in frame from base 1. The CDR1 and CDR2 encoded by the germline V gene (reference sequence) are SEHNR and FQNEAQ. Every patient had bone marrow sampled at the time of active disease. Bone marrow mononuclear cells were isolated by Ficoll-Hypaque density gradient centrifugation. Myeloma plasma cells were removed and CD138-negative cells were obtained by negative selection following labeling with CD138 magnetic microbeads on a MACS separator. The purity of the isolated cells was checked by flow cytometry with CD138 antibodies on an Attune NxT. TRIzol reagent was used to extract total RNA, which was then quantified with a NanoDrop spectrophotometer. Paired RNA-seq and IR-seq were performed on the CD138-negative bone marrow sample of each patient. This specimen belongs to a study of read filtering for tumor transcriptome and immune sequencing (dated by TCRdb to the early 2020s). Regarding the study in general: Of the patients in the cohort, some 18 were male and around 15 were female, and their mean age was about 72 years, with a range of roughly 45 to 90. The study compared TCR repertoires from targeted immune repertoire sequencing and bulk whole-transcriptome sequencing run on the same bone marrow samples. Under revised international staging, about 8 patients fell into R-ISS I, about 17 into R-ISS II and more than five into R-ISS III. TCR-region mapped reads per sample ranged from about 3.5 to 11 million with IR-seq versus only roughly 75 to 1,300 with RNA-seq. After DNase treatment, whole-transcriptome libraries were prepared with the TruSeq RNA Access Library Prep Kit. A main aim was a read-filtering strategy for immune repertoire data, specifically whether clonotypes supported by a single read should be removed. On the study overall, not on this receptor specifically: Single-read clonotypes made up roughly four fifths of clonotypes but about 3.5% of total reads in IR-seq, and about three quarters of clonotypes and about 45% of reads in RNA-seq. Clonotypes were captured by IR-seq at much higher depth and more reliably than by RNA-seq, and smaller IR-seq throughput was sufficient for identification of most shared clonotypes. The sorted CD138-negative fraction was a mixed bone marrow immune population, not purified T cells. The correlation between IR-seq and RNA-seq shared clonotype proportions rose when single-read clonotypes were removed.

Sequencing was performed on a population of CD138-negative cells sorted from bone marrow. The cell subset or site label here, explained by the study, means: bone marrow mononuclear cells depleted of CD138+ plasma/myeloma cells by negative magnetic selection. Recombination linked TRBV7-9 to TRBJ1-1; TRBD1 fits 7 bases in the junction. The receptor was isolated from a donor aged 40 or over with multiple myeloma. The CDR3 region reads CASGSGGTAALSTETFF. The nucleotide sequence reads as follows: TGTGCCAGCGGCTCTGGAGGGACAGCGGCATTGAGCACTGAAACTTTCTTT.